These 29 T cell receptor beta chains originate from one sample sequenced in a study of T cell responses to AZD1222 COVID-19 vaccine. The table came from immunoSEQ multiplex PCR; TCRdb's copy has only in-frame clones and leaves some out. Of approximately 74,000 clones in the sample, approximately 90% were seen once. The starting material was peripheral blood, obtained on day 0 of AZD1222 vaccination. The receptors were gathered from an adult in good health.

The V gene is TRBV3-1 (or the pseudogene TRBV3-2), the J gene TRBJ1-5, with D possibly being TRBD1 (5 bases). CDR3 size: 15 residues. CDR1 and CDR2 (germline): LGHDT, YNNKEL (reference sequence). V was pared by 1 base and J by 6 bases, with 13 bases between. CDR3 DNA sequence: TGTGCCAGCAGCCAAGGTCCCTGGGACGGTCAGCCCCAGCATTTT. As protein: CASSQGPWDGQPQHF.

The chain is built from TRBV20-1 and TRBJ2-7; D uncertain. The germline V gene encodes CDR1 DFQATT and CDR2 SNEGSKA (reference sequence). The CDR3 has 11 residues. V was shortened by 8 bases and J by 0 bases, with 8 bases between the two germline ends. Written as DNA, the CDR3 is TGCAGTTGGGATTACTCCTACGAGCAGTACTTC. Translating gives CSWDYSYEQYF.

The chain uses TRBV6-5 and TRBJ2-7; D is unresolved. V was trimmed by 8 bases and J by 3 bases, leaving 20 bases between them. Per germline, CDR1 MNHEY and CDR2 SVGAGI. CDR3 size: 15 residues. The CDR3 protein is CASVFVGEGNYEQYF. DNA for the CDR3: TGTGCCAGCGTGTTTGTTGGGGAAGGAAACTACGAGCAGTACTTC.

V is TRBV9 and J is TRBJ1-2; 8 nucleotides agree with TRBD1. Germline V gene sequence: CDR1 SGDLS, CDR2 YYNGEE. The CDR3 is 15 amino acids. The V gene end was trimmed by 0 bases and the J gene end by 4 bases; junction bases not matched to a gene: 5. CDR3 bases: TGTGCCAGCAGCGTAGCTGCAGGGGGCATCTATGGCTACACCTTC. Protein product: CASSVAAGGIYGYTF.

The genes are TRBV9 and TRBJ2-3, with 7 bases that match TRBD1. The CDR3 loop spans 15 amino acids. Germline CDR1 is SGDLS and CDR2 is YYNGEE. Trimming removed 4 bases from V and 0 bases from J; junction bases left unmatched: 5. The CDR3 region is CASSRQGSSTDTQYF. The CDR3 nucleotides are TGTGCCAGCAGCAGACAGGGATCTAGCACAGATACGCAGTATTTT.

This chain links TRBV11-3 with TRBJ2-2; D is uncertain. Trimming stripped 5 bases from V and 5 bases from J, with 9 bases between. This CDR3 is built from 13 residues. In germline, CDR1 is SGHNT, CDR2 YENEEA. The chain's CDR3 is CASSDRATGELFF. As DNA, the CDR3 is TGTGCCAGCAGCGATCGAGCGACCGGGGAGCTGTTTTTT.

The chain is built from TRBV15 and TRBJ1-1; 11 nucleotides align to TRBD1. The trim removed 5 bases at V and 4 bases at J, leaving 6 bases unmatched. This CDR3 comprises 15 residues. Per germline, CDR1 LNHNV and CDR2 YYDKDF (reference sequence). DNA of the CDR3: TGTGCCACCAGCGGAACCGGGACAGGGGGCACTGAAGCTTTCTTT. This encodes CATSGTGTGGTEAFF.

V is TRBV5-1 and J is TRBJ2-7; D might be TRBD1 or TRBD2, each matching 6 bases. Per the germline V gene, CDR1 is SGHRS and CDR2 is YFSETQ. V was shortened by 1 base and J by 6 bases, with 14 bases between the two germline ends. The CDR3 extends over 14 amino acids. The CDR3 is CASSLRAGDSEQYF. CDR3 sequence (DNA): TGCGCCAGCAGCTTGAGGGCAGGGGACTCCGAGCAGTACTTC.

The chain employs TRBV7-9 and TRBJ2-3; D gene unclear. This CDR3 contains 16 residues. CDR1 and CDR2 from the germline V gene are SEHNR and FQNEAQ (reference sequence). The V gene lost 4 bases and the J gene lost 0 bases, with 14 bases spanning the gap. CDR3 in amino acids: CASSSKIVASTDTQYF. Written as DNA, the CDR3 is TGTGCCAGCAGCTCGAAGATAGTCGCTAGCACAGATACGCAGTATTTT.

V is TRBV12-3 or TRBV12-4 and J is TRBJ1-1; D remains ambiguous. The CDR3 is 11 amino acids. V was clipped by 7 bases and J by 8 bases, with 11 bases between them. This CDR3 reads CASTSAQEAFF. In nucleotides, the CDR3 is TGTGCCAGCACCTCAGCGCAAGAAGCTTTCTTT.

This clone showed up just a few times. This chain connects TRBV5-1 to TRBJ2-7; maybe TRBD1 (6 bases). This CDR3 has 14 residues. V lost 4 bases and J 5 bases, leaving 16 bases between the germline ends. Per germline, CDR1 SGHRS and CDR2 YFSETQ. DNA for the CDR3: TGCGCCAGCAGCCGCTCACAGGGCTCGGACGAGCAGTACTTC. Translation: CASSRSQGSDEQYF.

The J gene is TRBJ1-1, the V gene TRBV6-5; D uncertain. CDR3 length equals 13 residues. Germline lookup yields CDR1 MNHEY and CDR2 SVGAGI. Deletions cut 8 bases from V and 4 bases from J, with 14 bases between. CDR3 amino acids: CASFTGPGTEAFF. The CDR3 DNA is TGTGCCAGCTTTACGGGCCCGGGCACTGAAGCTTTCTTT.

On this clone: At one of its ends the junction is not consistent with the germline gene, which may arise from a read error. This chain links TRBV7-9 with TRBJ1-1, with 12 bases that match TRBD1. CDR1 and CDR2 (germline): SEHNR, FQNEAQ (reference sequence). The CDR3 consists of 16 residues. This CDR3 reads CASSSLGTGGNIEAFF. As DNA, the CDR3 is TGTGCCAGCAGCTCACTGGGGACAGGGGGCAACATTGAAGCTTTCTTT.

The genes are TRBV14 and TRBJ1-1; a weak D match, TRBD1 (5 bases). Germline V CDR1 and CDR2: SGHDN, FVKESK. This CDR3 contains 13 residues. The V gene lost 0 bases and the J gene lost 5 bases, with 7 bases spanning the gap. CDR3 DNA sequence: TGTGCCAGCAGCCAAGAGGGACTGACTGAAGCTTTCTTT. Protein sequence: CASSQEGLTEAFF.

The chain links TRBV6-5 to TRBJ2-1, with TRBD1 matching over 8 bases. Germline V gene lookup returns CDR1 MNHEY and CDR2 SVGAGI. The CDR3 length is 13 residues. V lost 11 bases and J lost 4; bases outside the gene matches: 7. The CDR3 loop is CAGKGQAYNEQFF. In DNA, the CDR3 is TGTGCCGGAAAGGGACAGGCTTACAATGAGCAGTTCTTC.

Here the CDR3 reads CASSLGLVGFGGELFF. Written as DNA, the CDR3 is TGTGCCAGCAGCTTGGGGCTAGTCGGGTTCGGCGGGGAGCTGTTTTTT. The chain joins TRBV5-4 to TRBJ2-2, with D unresolved. Per germline, CDR1 SGHNT and CDR2 YYREEE (reference sequence). The CDR3 runs 16 residues. Trimming removed 0 bases from V and 7 bases from J, with 16 bases in between.

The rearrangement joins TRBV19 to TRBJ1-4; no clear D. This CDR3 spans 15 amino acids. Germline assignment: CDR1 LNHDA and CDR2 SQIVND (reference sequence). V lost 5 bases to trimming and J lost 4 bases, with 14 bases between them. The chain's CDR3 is CASSPYMLGNEKLFF. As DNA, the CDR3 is TGTGCCAGTAGTCCGTACATGCTCGGTAATGAAAAACTGTTTTTT.

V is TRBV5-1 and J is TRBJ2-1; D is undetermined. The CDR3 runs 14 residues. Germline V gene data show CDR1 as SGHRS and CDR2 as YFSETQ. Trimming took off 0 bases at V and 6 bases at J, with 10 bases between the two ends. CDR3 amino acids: CASSLAVAANEQFF. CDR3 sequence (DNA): TGCGCCAGCAGCTTGGCAGTAGCAGCCAATGAGCAGTTCTTC.

The CDR3 is CASSLAGYTF. The DNA of the CDR3 is TGTGCCAGCAGTTTGGCTGGCTACACCTTC. This chain joins TRBV12-3 or TRBV12-4 and TRBJ1-2; D not certain. CDR3 length equals 10 residues. Trimming pared 3 bases from V and 7 bases from J, leaving 3 bases between.

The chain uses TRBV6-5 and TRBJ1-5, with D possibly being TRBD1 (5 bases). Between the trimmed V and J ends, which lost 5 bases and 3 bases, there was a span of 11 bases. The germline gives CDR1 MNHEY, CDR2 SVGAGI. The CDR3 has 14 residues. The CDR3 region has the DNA TGTGCCAGCAGTCTGTGGGGGGACAATCAGCCCCAGCATTTT. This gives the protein CASSLWGDNQPQHF.

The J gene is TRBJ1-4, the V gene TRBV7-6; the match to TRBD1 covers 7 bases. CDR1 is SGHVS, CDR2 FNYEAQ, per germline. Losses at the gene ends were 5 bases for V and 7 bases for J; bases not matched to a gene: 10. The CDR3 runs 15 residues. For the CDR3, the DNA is TGTGCCAGCAGCGCTTGGGACAGTGAGGGTGAAAAACTGTTTTTT. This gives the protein CASSAWDSEGEKLFF.

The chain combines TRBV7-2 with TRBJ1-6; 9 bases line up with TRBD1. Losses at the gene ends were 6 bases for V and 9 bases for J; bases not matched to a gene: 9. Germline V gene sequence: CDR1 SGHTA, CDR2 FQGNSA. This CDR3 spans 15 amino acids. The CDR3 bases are TGTGCCAGCAGTCCAACGGGACAGGGAAGTTCACCCCTCCACTTT. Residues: CASSPTGQGSSPLHF.

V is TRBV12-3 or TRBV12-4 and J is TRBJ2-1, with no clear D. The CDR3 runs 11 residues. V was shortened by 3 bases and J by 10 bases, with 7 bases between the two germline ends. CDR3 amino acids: CASSFLGEQFF. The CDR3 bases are TGTGCCAGCAGTTTTCTGGGGGAGCAGTTCTTC.

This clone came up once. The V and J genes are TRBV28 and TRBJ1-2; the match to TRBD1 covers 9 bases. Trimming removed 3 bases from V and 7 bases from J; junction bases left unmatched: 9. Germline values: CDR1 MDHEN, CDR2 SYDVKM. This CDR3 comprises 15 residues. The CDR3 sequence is CASSFGTGLLGGYTF. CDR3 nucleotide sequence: TGTGCCAGCAGTTTCGGGACAGGGCTACTAGGTGGCTACACCTTC.

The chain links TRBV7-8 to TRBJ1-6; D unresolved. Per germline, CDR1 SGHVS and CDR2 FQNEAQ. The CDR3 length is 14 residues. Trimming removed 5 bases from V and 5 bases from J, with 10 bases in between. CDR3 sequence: CASSKSGDNSPLHF. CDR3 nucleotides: TGTGCCAGCAGCAAATCGGGAGATAATTCACCCCTCCACTTT.

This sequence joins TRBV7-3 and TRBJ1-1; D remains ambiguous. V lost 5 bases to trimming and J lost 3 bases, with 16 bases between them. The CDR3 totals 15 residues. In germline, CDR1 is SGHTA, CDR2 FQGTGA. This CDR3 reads CASSLGSGFDTEAFF. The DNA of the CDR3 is TGTGCCAGCAGCCTAGGATCGGGGTTCGACACTGAAGCTTTCTTT. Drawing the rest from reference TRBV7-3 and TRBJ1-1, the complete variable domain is GAGVSQTPSNKVTEKGKYVELRCDPISGHTALYWYRQSLGQGPEFLIYFQGTGAADDSGLPNDRFFAVRPEGSVSTLKIQRTERGDSAVYLCASSLGSGFDTEAFFGQGTRLTVV.

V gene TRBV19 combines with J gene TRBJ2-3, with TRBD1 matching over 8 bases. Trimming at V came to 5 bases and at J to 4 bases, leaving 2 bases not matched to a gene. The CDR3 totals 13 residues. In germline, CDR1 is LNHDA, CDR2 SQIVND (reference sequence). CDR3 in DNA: TGTGCCAGTAGTGGGGGACAGGCAGATACGCAGTATTTT. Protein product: CASSGGQADTQYF. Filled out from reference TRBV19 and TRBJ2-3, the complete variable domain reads DGGITQSPKYLFRKEGQNVTLSCEQNLNHDAMYWYRQDPGQGLRLIYYSQIVNDFQKGDIAEGYSVSREKKESFPLTVTSAQKNPTAFYLCASSGGQADTQYFGPGTRLTVL.

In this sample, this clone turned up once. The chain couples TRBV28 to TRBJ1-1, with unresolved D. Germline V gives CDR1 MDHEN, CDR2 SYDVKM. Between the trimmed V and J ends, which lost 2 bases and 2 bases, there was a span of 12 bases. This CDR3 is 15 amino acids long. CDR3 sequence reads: CASSLEGRSNTEAFF. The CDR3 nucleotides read TGTGCCAGCAGTTTAGAGGGCCGGAGTAACACTGAAGCTTTCTTT.

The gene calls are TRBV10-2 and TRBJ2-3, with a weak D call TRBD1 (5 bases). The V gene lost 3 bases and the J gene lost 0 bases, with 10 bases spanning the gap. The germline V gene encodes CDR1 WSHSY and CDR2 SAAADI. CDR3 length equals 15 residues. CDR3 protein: CASSEGRASTDTQYF. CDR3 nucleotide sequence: TGCGCCAGCAGTGAAGGCAGGGCTAGCACAGATACGCAGTATTTT.